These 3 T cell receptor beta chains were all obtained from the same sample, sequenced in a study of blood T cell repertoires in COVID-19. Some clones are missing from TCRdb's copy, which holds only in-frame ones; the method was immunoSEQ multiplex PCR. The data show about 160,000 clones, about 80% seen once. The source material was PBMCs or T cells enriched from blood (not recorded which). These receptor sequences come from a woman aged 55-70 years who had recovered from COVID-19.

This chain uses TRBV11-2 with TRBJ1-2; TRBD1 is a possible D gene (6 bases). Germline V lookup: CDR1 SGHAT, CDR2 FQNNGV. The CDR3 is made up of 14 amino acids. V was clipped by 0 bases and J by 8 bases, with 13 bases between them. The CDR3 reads CASSLDRMDSGYTF. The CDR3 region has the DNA TGTGCCAGCAGCTTAGATCGGATGGACAGCGGCTACACCTTC.

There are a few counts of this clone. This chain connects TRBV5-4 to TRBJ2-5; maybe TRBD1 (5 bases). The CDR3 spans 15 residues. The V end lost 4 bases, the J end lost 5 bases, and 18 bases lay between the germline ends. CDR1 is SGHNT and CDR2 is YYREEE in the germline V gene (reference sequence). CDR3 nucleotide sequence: TGTGCCAGCAGCGGAAGGGGTGACGGCGGCGAGACCCAGTACTTC. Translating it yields CASSGRGDGGETQYF.

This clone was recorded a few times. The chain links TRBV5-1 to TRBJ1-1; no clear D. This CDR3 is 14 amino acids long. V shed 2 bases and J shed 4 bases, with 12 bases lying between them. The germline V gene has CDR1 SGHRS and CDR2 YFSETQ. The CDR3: CASSLGSGGTEAFF. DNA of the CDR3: TGCGCCAGCAGCTTAGGAAGCGGCGGCACTGAAGCTTTCTTT.